The T cell receptor (beta chain) under discussion was sequenced for a study of T cells after yellow fever vaccination. Study-wide context: Researchers used SMART-Seq v4 Ultra Low Input to prepare fractions that had low cell numbers. General study results and limits: The bulk population could contribute abundant contaminating clonotypes to FACS-sorted repertoires. Weaker in magnitude, the secondary response showed a faster peak on day 5 versus 15.

V lost 6 bases to trimming and J lost 5 bases, with 14 bases between them. Germline V lookup: CDR1 MNHEY, CDR2 SVGEGT. The CDR3 is 14 amino acids. The authors made TCR cDNA by 5'RACE template switching, adding a universal primer site and UMIs. TCRdb itself ran the 5' RACE reads through MiXCR, one entry per CDR3 protein. The sample gives around 46,000 distinct CDR3 sequences, 6.8% of which show up once; 15% is in the top ten. This clonotype has more than one count but fewer than ten. This receptor was taken from a man aged 30-40 years who received the YFV17D yellow fever vaccine. This material consisted of CD8+ T cells not binding an NS4B(214-222) dextramer, sorted from PBMCs, taken 45 days after the yellow fever booster vaccination. The chain carries TRBV6-2 or TRBV6-3 and TRBJ1-5; D might be TRBD1 (6 bases). The CDR3 protein is CASSRGGSDQPQHF. The DNA for the CDR3 is TGTGCCAGCAGCAGGGGAGGGTCGGATCAGCCCCAGCATTTT.